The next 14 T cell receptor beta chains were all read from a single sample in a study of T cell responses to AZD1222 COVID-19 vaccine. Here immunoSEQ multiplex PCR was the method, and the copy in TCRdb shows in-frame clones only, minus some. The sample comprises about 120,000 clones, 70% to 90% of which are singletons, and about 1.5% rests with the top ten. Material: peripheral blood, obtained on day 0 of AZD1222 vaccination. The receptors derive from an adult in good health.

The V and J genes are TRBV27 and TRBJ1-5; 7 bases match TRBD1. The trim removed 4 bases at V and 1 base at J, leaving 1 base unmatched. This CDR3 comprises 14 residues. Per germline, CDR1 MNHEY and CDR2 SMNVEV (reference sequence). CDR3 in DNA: TGTGCCAGCAGTTGGGGACAGAGCAATCAGCCCCAGCATTTT. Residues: CASSWGQSNQPQHF.

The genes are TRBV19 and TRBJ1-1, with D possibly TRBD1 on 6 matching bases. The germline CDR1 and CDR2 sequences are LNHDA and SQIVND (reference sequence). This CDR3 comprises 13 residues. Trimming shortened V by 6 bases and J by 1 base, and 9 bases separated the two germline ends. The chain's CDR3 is CASRDRPNTEAFF. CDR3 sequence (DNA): TGTGCCAGTAGGGACAGACCGAACACTGAAGCTTTCTTT.

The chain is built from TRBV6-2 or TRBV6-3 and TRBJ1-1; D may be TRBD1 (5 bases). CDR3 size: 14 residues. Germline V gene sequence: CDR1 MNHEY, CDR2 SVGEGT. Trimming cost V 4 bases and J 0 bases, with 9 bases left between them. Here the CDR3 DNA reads TGTGCCAGCAGTTGGGGGATCCTGAACACTGAAGCTTTCTTT. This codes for CASSWGILNTEAFF.

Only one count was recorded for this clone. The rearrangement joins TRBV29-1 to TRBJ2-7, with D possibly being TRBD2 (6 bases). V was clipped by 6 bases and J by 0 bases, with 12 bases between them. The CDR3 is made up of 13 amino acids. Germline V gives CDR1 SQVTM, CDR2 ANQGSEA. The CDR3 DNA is TGCAGCGTGGCCCCTAGCGCCTCCTACGAGCAGTACTTC. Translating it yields CSVAPSASYEQYF.

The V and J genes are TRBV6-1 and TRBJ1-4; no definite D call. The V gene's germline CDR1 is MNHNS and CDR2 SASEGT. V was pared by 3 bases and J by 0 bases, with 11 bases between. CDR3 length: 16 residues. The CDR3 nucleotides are TGTGCCAGCAGTGAGCTGACCCGGGCAACTAATGAAAAACTGTTTTTT. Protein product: CASSELTRATNEKLFF.

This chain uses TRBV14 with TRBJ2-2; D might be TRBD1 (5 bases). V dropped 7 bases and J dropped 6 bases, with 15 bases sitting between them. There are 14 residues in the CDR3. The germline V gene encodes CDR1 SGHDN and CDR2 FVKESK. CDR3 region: CASTPGNRAGELFF. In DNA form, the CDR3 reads TGTGCCAGCACCCCAGGGAACCGTGCCGGGGAGCTGTTTTTT.

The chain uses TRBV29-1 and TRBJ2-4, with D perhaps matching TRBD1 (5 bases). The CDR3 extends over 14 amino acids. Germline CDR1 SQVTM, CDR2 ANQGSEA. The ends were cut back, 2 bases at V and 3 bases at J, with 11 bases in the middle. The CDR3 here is CSVEQGLGKNIQYF. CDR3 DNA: TGCAGCGTTGAACAGGGATTGGGCAAAAACATTCAGTACTTC.

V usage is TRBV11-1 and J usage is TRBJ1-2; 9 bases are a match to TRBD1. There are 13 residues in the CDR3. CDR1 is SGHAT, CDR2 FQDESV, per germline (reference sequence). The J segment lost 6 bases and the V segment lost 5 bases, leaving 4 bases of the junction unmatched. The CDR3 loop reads CASSGRTGDGYTF. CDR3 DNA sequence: TGTGCCAGCAGCGGAAGGACAGGGGATGGCTACACCTTC.

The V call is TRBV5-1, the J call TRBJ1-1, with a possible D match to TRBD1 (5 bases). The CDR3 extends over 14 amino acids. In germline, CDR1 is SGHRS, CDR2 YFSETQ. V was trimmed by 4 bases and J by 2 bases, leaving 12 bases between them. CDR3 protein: CASSQPTDNTEAFF. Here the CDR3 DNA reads TGCGCCAGCAGCCAACCGACAGACAACACTGAAGCTTTCTTT.

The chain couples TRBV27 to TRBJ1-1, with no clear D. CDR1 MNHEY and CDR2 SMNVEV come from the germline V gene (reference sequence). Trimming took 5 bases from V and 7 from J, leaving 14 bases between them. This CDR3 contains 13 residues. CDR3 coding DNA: TGTGCCAGCAGTCGCCCCCACGGCAGTGAAGCTTTCTTT. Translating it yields CASSRPHGSEAFF.

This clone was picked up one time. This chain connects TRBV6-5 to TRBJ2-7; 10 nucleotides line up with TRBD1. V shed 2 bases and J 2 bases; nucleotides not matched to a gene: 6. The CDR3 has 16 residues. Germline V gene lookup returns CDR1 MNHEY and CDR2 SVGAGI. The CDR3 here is CASSYEGQGTAYEQYF. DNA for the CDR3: TGTGCCAGCAGTTACGAGGGACAGGGGACCGCCTACGAGCAGTACTTC.

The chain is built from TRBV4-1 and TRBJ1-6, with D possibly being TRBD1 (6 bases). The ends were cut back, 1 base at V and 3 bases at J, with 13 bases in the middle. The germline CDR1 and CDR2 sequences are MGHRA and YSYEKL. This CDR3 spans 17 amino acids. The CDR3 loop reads CASSQAPQGFYNSPLHF. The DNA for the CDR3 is TGCGCCAGCAGCCAAGCTCCACAGGGCTTCTATAATTCACCCCTCCACTTT.

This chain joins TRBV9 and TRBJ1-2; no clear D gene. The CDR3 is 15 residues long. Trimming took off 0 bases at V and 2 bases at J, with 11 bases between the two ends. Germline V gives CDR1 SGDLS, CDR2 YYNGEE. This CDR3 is CASSVALGLNYGYTF. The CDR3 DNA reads TGTGCCAGCAGCGTAGCTCTGGGTCTAAACTATGGCTACACCTTC.

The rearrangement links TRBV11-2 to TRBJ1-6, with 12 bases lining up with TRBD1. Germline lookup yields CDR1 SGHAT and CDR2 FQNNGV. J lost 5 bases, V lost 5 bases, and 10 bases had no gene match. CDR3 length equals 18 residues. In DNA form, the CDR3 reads TGTGCCAGCAGCCGAAACACCGGGACAGGGGGCAATAATTCACCCCTCCACTTT. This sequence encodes CASSRNTGTGGNNSPLHF.